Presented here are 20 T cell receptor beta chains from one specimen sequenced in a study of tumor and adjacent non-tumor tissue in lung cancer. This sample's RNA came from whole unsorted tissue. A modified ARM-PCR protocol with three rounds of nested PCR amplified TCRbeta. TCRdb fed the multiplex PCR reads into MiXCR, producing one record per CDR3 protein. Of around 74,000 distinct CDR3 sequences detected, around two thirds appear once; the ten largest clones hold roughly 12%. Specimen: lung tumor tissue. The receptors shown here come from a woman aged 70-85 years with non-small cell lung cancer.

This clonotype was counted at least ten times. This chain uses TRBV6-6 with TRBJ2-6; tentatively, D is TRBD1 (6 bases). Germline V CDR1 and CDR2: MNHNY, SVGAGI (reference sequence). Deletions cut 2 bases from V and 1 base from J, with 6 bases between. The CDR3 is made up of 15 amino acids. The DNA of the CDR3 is TGTGCCAGCAGTTACAGGGGGTCTGGGGCCAACGTCCTGACTTTC. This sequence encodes CASSYRGSGANVLTF.

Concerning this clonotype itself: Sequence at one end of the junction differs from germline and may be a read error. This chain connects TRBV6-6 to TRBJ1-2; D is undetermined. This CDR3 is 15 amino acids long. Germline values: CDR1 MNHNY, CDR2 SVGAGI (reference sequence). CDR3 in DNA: TGTGCCAGCAGTTACCCACCCTTGGGCGGAGATGGTTACACCTTC. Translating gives CASSYPPLGGDGYTF.

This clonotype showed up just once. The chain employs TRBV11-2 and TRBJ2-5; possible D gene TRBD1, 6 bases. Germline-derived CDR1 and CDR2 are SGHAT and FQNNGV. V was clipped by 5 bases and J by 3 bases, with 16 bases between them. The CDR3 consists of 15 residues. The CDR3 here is CASSQRWTEEETQYF. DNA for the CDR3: TGTGCCAGCAGCCAACGATGGACAGAGGAAGAGACCCAGTACTTC.

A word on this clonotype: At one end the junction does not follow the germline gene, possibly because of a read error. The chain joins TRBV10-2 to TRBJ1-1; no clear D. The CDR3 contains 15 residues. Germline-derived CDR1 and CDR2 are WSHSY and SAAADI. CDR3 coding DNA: TGCGCCAGCAGAGAGTGGAGCACTCCGAACACTGAAGCTTCCTTT. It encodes CASREWSTPNTEASF.

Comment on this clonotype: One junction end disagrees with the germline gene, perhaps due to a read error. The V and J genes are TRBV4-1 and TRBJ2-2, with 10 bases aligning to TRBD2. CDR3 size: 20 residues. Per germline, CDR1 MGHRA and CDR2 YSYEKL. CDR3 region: CASIQEGSGRAVGNTGELFF. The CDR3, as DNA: TGCGCCAGCATCCAAGAGGGCAGCGGGAGGGCTGTAGGGAACACCGGGGAGCTGTTTTTT.

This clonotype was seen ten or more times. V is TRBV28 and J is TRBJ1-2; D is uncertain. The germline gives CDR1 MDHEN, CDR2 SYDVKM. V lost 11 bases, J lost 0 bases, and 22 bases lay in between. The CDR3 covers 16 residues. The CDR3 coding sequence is TGTGCCTGCCTGGGCACCGCGACCCGGTCTAACTATGGCTACACCTTC. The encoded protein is CACLGTATRSNYGYTF.

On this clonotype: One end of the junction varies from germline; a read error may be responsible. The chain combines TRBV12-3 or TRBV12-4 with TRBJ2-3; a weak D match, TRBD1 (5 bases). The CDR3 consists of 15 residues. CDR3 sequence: CANSLVALGADTQYF. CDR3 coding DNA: TGTGCCAACAGTTTGGTGGCCCTAGGGGCAGATACGCAGTATTTT.

DNA for the CDR3: TGTGCCAGCAGTGTAGAACCCATCGGGGAGCTGTTTTTT. It is translated as CASSVEPIGELFF. J is TRBJ2-2 and V is TRBV6-1; D unclear. Trimming left V 4 bases short and J 7 bases short, with 10 bases between. This CDR3 is 13 amino acids long. Germline loops: CDR1 MNHNS, CDR2 SASEGT.

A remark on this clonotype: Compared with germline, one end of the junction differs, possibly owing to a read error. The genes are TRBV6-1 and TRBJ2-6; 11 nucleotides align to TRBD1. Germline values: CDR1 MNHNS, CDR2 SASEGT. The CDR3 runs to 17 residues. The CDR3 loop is CASTKGQGDGGANILTF. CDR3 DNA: TGTGCCAGCACCAAGGGACAGGGGGATGGTGGGGCCAACATCCTGACTTTC.

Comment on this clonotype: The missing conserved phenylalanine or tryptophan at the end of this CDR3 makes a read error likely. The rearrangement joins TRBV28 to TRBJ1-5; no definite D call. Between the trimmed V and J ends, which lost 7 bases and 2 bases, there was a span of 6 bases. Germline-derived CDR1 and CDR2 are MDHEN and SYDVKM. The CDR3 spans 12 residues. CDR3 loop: CASKRGNQPQHS. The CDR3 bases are TGTGCCAGCAAGAGGGGCAATCAGCCCCAGCATTCT.

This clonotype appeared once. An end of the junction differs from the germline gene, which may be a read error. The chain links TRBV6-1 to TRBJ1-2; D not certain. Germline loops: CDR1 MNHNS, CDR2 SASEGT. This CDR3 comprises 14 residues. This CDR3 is CVSSEEPRSYGYTF. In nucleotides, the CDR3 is TGTGTCAGCAGTGAGGAACCACGGAGCTATGGTTACACCTTC.

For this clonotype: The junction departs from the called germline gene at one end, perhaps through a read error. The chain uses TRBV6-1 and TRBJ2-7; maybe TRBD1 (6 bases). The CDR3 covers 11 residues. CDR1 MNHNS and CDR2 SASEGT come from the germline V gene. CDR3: CASSEDWPGDF. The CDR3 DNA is TGCGCCAGCAGTGAAGATTGGCCAGGGGACTTC.

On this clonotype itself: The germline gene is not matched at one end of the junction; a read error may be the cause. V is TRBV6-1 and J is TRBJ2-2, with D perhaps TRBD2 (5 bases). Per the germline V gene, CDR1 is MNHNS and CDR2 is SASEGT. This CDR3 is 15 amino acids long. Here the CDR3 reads CASSDEVLSSGELLF. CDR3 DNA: TGTGCCAGCAGTGATGAAGTCTTATCCTCCGGGGAGCTGTTGTTT.

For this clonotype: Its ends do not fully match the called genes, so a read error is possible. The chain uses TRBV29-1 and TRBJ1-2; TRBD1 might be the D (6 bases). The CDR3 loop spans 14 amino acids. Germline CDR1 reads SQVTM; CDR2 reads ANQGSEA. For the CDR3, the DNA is TGCAGCGTCCAATTAAATCCGGACAGCTATGGCTTCACCTTC. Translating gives CSVQLNPDSYGFTF.

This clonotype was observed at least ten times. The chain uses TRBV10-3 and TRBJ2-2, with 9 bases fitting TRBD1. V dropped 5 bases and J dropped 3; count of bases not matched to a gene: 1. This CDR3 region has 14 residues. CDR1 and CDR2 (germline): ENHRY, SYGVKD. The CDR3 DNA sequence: TGTGCCATCAGTCGGACAGGGGACACCGGGGAGCTGTTTTTT. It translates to CAISRTGDTGELFF.

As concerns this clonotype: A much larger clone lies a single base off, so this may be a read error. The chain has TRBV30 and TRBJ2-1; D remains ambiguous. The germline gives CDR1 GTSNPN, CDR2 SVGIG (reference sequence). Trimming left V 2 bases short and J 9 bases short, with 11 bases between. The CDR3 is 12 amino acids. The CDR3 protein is CAWSCGRREQFF. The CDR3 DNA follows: TGTGCCTGGAGTTGCGGCAGGCGTGAGCAGTTCTTC.

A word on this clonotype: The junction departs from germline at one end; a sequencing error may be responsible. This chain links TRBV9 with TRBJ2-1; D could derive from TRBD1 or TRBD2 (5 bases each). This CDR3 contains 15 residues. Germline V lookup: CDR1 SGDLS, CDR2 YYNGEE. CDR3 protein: CANSPRGAVYNEQFF. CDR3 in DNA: TGTGCCAACAGCCCCCGAGGGGCGGTCTACAATGAGCAGTTCTTC.

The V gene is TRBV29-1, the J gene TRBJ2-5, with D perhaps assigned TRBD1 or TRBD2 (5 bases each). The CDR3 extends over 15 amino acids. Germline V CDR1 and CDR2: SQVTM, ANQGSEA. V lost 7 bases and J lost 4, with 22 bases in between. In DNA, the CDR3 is TGCAGCGCTGATGGACAAGACAAGCGGCTAGAGACCCAGTACTTC. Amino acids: CSADGQDKRLETQYF.

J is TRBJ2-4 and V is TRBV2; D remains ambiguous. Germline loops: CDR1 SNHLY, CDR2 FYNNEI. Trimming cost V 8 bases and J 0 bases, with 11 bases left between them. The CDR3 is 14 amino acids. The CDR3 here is CASQRDAAKNIQYF. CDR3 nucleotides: TGTGCCAGCCAGCGCGACGCAGCCAAAAACATTCAGTACTTC. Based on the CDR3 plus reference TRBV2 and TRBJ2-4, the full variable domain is EPEVTQTPSHQVTQMGQEVILRCVPISNHLYFYWYRQILGQKVEFLVSFYNNEISEKSEIFDDQFSVERPDGSNFTLKIRSTKLEDSAMYFCASQRDAAKNIQYFGAGTRLSVL.

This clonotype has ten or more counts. CDR3: CASSEQGVNEQFF. DNA of the CDR3: TGTGCCAGCAGTGAACAGGGCGTCAATGAGCAGTTCTTC. The V gene is TRBV6-1, the J gene TRBJ2-1; tentatively, D is TRBD1 (5 bases). The V and J ends lost 2 bases and 6 bases respectively, with 8 bases between them. The CDR3 is 13 amino acids. Germline lookup yields CDR1 MNHNS and CDR2 SASEGT.